This T cell receptor (beta chain) was recovered during a study of T cell responses to AZD1222 COVID-19 vaccine. The CDR3 runs 18 residues. V was clipped by 0 bases and J by 0 bases; unmatched bases: 6. CDR1 is SGHTA and CDR2 is FQGNSA in the germline V gene. Here immunoSEQ multiplex PCR was the method, and the copy in TCRdb shows in-frame clones only, minus some. The sample shows tens of thousands of clones, 92% of them seen only once. The rearrangement joins TRBV7-2 to TRBJ2-7; TRBD2 matches at 12 bases. Sample: peripheral blood, taken 28 days after the second AZD1222 dose. The TCR was taken from an adult who received the AZD1222 COVID-19 vaccine. For the CDR3, the DNA is TGTGCCAGCAGCTTAGCAACTAGCGGGAGGACTTCCTCCTACGAGCAGTACTTC. Translation: CASSLATSGRTSSYEQYF.